This T cell receptor beta chain was sequenced during a study of T cell repertoires in Merkel cell carcinoma (dated by TCRdb to about 2019). Broadly, across the study: Patients who had received intralesional immunotherapy or systemic immune checkpoint blockade prior to the biopsy were excluded. MCPyV-specific clonotypes were first defined by tetramer sorting, cloning and paired TCR sequencing of expanded tumor-infiltrating lymphocytes. To be included, a subject needed both a diagnosis of MCPyV-positive Merkel cell carcinoma and tumor-infiltrating lymphocytes that had been successfully expanded in vitro.

About this clone: The antigen it recognizes is unknown. The sample holds no much larger clone one base away, and base qualities are not on file.

Every study subject tested positive for serum antibodies to T-antigen and had biopsy-confirmed Merkel cell carcinoma that was MCPyV-positive. More than five adjacent 10-micron frozen tumor sections were used for genomic DNA extraction without cell sorting or culture. Optimal cutting temperature compound was used to freeze tumor biopsy tissue measuring roughly 5 x 5 x 5 mm. In the frozen biopsy, scout sections stained with hematoxylin and eosin confirmed abundant Merkel cell carcinoma and infiltrating cells. The research as a whole found: Normal tissue biopsies were not studied.

Between the V and J ends, shortened by 7 bases and 3 bases respectively, the junction contains 10 bases. CDR1 and CDR2 were assigned from the germline V gene as SQVTM and ANQGSEA. The CDR3 runs 11 amino acids, cysteine and phenylalanine included. Just the 33-base CDR3 DNA is kept, in frame starting at base 1. The immunoSEQ assay was used for TRB CDR3 sequencing and data processing of tumor genomic DNA. The table was pulled from immuneACCESS by TCRdb, which kept in-frame rearrangements only. Such tables lose some clones; where checked, under half of the loss comes from unresolved V genes, and the rest has no known cause. Within this sample are about 15,000 clones, with roughly four fifths of them counted one time only. About a sixth of the sample rests with the top ten.

The rearrangement joined TRBV29-1 to TRBJ2-7, with no reliable assignment of the D segment. Input material: tumor tissue. The receptor was isolated from an adult with Merkel cell carcinoma. The DNA reads TGCAGCGCCACAAGGAGCTACGAGCAGTACTTC. The translation is CSATRSYEQYF.